A selection of T cell receptor beta chains follows, all from one sample in a study of T cells in Graves' hyperthyroidism and ophthalmopathy. MiXCR, run by TCRdb on the multiplex PCR reads, gives a single entry per CDR3 protein. The table has about 480,000 distinct CDR3 sequences, around 22% seen once. Sequences were obtained from blood. These receptors were taken from a woman in her 30s with Graves' ophthalmopathy. CDR3s include the opening cysteine and the closing phenylalanine or tryptophan. D genes are given only for firm matches. Some rows mark clone size as missing; the rest say once, few, many or name a class of expanded clone.

d_call | clone_size | j_call | v_call | cdr3_nt | cdr3_aa
- | many | TRBJ1-1 | TRBV29-1 | TGCAGCGTTGGAGGAGGATGGACTGAAGCTTTCTTT | CSVGGGWTEAFF
TRBD1 | many | TRBJ2-7 | TRBV5-1 | TGCGCCAGCAGCTTGGGCGCTACAGGGGGATTCACCTACGAGCAGTACTTC | CASSLGATGGFTYEQYF
- | few | TRBJ2-7 | TRBV29-1 | TGCAGCGTTGGCGGAGGGGGCTACGAGCAGTACTTC | CSVGGGGYEQYF
TRBD2 | - | TRBJ2-7 | TRBV10-3 | TGTGCCATCAGTGCGCCGGGACTAGCGTACCACGAGCAGTACTTC | CAISAPGLAYHEQYF
TRBD1 | - | TRBJ2-7 | TRBV12-3/TRBV12-4 | TGTGCCAGCGCCTCGGGCCAGGGGGTCCACGAGCAGTACTTC | CASASGQGVHEQYF
- | - | TRBJ2-7 | TRBV28 | TGTGCCAGCAGTCTAGAGGGATACAGGGTCTCGAACGAGCAGTACTTC | CASSLEGYRVSNEQYF
- | - | TRBJ2-7 | TRBV11-2 | TGTGCCAGCAGCCCATTCCAGCGGAGCTCCTACGAGCAGTACTTC | CASSPFQRSSYEQYF
- | many | TRBJ1-5 | TRBV12-3/TRBV12-4 | TGTGCCAGCAGTTTCGGAGGGGACGATCAGCCCCAGCATTTT | CASSFGGDDQPQHF
TRBD1 | many | TRBJ2-5 | TRBV2 | TGTGCCAGCAGACCCAGGGGGCCCAGACAAGAGACCCAGTACTTC | CASRPRGPRQETQYF
- | many | TRBJ2-7 | TRBV6-2/TRBV6-3 | TGTGCCAGCAGTTACGATCCAGTAAGATCCTACGAGCAGTACTTC | CASSYDPVRSYEQYF
- | many | TRBJ2-7 | TRBV28 | TGTGCCAGCAGAGTTCCGGGACCAGGCTACGAGCAGTACTTC | CASRVPGPGYEQYF
- | many | TRBJ2-7 | TRBV18 | TGTGCCAGCTCAGGGGGGACAGACGAGCAGTACTTC | CASSGGTDEQYF
- | - | TRBJ2-7 | TRBV29-1 | TGCAGCGTAGCCCCACGCTCCTACGAGCAGTACTTC | CSVAPRSYEQYF
TRBD2 | - | TRBJ2-7 | TRBV7-2 | TGTGCCAGCAGCTTTGTGTTTAGCGGGAGCTACGAGCAGTACTTC | CASSFVFSGSYEQYF
- | many | TRBJ1-5 | TRBV28 | TGTGCCAGCAGTTTGATGGGGGCCCAGCGGCCCCAGCATTTT | CASSLMGAQRPQHF
- | many | TRBJ2-7 | TRBV7-2 | TGTGCCAGCAGCCCCCCGGGACCTCCTTACGAGCAGTACTTC | CASSPPGPPYEQYF
TRBD1 | - | TRBJ1-5 | TRBV6-2/TRBV6-3 | TGTGCCAGCAGTTACTCGGGGACAGGGGATTATCAGCCCCAGCATTTT | CASSYSGTGDYQPQHF
TRBD1 | many | TRBJ2-7 | TRBV28 | TGTGCCAGCAGCCATTCGGACAGGCACGAGCAGTACTTC | CASSHSDRHEQYF
- | many | TRBJ2-5 | TRBV20-1 | TGCAGTGCTAGTACGGGCGGGGTTTGGAAAGAGACCCAGTACTTC | CSASTGGVWKETQYF
TRBD1 | many | TRBJ1-1 | TRBV12-3/TRBV12-4 | TGTGCCAGCAGCAGTCTCGACAGGGGGGACACTGAAGCTTTCTTT | CASSSLDRGDTEAFF
- | many | TRBJ1-1 | TRBV4-2 | TGTGCCAGCAGCCAAGATCGGGGGACCCTTGAAGCTTTCTTT | CASSQDRGTLEAFF
TRBD1 | many | TRBJ1-3 | TRBV28 | TGTGCCAGCAGCGCGGGGGACAGGGACCCAATCTCTGGAAACACCATATATTTT | CASSAGDRDPISGNTIYF
TRBD2 | - | TRBJ2-5 | TRBV4-2 | TGTGCCAGCAGCCAAGATAGGACTAGCGGGCGCCAAGAGACCCAGTACTTC | CASSQDRTSGRQETQYF
- | few | TRBJ2-5 | TRBV6-1 | TGTGCCAGCAGTCCCTACACTAGCTTACAAGAGACCCAGTACTTC | CASSPYTSLQETQYF
TRBD1 | - | TRBJ1-1 | TRBV12-3/TRBV12-4 | TGTGCCAGCCAAGGACAGGAAGATATGTACACTGAAGCTTTCTTT | CASQGQEDMYTEAFF
TRBD2 | - | TRBJ2-5 | TRBV20-1 | TGCAGTGCTAGAGATCCGGGACTAGCGGAGACCCAGTACTTC | CSARDPGLAETQYF
- | few | TRBJ1-6 | TRBV6-1 | TGTGCCAGCAGAGAATCCGGGACGGCAAGCTCCTATAATTCACCCCTCCACTTT | CASRESGTASSYNSPLHF
- | many | TRBJ2-5 | TRBV12-3/TRBV12-4 | TGTGCCAGCACTCCACAAGGGAACCAAGAGACCCAGTACTTC | CASTPQGNQETQYF
- | - | TRBJ2-6 | TRBV12-3/TRBV12-4 | TGTGCCAGCAGTTTGGCCTTAGGGGGGGCCAACGTCCTGACTTTC | CASSLALGGANVLTF
- | many | TRBJ2-2 | TRBV6-2/TRBV6-3 | TGTGCCAGCAGGGGGGCGAACACCGGGGAGCTGTTTTTT | CASRGANTGELFF
TRBD1 | many | TRBJ1-3 | TRBV19 | TGTGCCAGTAACAACGGACAGGGGCTCTCCACCATATATTTT | CASNNGQGLSTIYF
- | - | TRBJ2-5 | TRBV11-2 | TGTGCCAGCAGCTTAAGTCTAGCGAGAGGGGGTCGAGAGACCCAGTACTTC | CASSLSLARGGRETQYF
- | many | TRBJ1-2 | TRBV6-2/TRBV6-3 | TGTGCCAGCAGCGATAGGGCCCAACTGCGTCTCTATGGCTACACCTTC | CASSDRAQLRLYGYTF
- | few | TRBJ2-5 | TRBV9 | TGTGCCAGCAGCGTAGGCAGGGGGGTCGCAGAGACCCGGTACTTC | CASSVGRGVAETRYF
TRBD1 | many | TRBJ2-7 | TRBV28 | TGTGCCAGCAGGGGGACAGGGAGTACCTACGAGCAGTACTTC | CASRGTGSTYEQYF
TRBD1 | - | TRBJ1-2 | TRBV7-2 | TGTGCCAGCAGCTTAGCTCCCGCGGGGACAGGGGGCCTGAACTATGGCTACACCTTC | CASSLAPAGTGGLNYGYTF
- | many | TRBJ1-5 | TRBV29-1 | TGCAGCGTTGAAGATCCTGGGAGCAATCAGCCCCAGCATTTT | CSVEDPGSNQPQHF
TRBD1 | many | TRBJ2-2 | TRBV12-3/TRBV12-4 | TGTGCCAGCAGAAACAGGGGGGCCGGGGAGCTGTTTTTT | CASRNRGAGELFF
- | many | TRBJ2-7 | TRBV6-5 | TGTGCCAGCAGTTACTCATCTGACCTACCTTCCTACGAGCAGTACTTC | CASSYSSDLPSYEQYF
- | - | TRBJ1-1 | TRBV6-5 | TGTGCCAGCAGTTACAATGAGGGTCCCAACACTGAAGCTTTCTTT | CASSYNEGPNTEAFF